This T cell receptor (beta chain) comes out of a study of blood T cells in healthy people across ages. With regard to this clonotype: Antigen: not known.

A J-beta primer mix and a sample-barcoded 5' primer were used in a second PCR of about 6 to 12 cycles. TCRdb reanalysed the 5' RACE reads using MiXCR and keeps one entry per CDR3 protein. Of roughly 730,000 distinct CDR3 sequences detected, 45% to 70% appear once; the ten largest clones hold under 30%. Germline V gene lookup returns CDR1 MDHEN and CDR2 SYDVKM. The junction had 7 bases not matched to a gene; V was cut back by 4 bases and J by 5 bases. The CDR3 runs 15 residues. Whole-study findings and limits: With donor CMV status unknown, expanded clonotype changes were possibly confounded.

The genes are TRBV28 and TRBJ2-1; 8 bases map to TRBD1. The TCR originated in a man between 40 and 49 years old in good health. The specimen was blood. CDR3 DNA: TGTGCCAGCAGTTCAGGGGGCTTGAGAAACAATGAGCAGTTCTTC. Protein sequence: CASSSGGLRNNEQFF.